This TCR beta chain originates from a study of response to subunit inactivated influenza vaccine. TCRdb reprocessed the RT-PCR reads via MiXCR and lists one record per CDR3 protein. This sample yields some 550,000 distinct CDR3 sequences, of which 20% to 25% are seen a single time; about 2.8% belongs to the top ten. Whole-study findings and limits: It was the authors' suggestion that each seasonal influenza vaccination recruits few new T cells.

Regarding this clonotype: Antigen unknown.

Trimming removed 8 bases from V and 5 bases from J; junction bases left unmatched: 13. In germline, CDR1 is MDHEN, CDR2 SYDVKM. This CDR3 is built from 16 residues. This sample was also put to use in a study of T cells expressing NK-cell markers. Turning to that study: Synthesis of TCR beta cDNA relied on 5'RACE template switching carrying UMIs. Each TCR beta repertoire originated in sorted T cells that were CD3+CD56+NKG2C+, CD3+CD56+NKG2C- or CD3+CD56-NKG2C+. HCMV seropositivity characterized most of the eight sequenced donors, and seronegativity one. The dominant NKG2C+ clonotypes represented roughly 1.0-7.5% of CD8+ T cells in six donors.

The TCR originated in a man aged 50-60 years who received an inactivated influenza vaccine. Source: CD4+ T cells sorted from PBMCs, taken roughly 12 days after vaccination. The chain uses TRBV28 and TRBJ1-2, with 11 bases matching TRBD1. The CDR3 DNA reads TGTGCCAGCGAAACCCGACCGGGACAGGGGGATTATGGCTACACCTTC. Residues: CASETRPGQGDYGYTF.